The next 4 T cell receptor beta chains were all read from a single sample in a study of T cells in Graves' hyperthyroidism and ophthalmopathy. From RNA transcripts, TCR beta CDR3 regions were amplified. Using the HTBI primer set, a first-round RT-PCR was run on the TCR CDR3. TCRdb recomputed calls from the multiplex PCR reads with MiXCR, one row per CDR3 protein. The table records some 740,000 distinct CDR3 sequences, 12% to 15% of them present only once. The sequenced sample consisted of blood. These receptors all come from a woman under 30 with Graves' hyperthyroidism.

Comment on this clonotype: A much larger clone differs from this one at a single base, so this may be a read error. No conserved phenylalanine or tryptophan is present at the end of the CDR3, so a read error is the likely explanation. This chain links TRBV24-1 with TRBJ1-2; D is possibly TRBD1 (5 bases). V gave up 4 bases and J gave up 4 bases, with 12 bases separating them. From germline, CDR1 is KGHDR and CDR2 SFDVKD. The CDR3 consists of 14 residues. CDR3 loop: CATSDPGTGYGYTL. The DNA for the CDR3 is TGTGCCACCAGTGACCCAGGGACGGGCTATGGCTACACCCTC.

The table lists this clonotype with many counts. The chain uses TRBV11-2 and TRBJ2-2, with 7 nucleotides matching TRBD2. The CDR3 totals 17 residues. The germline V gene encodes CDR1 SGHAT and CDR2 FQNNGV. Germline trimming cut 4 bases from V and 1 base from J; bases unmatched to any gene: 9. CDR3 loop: CASSSQEERENTGELFF. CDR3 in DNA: TGTGCCAGCAGCTCCCAAGAGGAGCGGGAGAACACCGGGGAGCTGTTTTTT.

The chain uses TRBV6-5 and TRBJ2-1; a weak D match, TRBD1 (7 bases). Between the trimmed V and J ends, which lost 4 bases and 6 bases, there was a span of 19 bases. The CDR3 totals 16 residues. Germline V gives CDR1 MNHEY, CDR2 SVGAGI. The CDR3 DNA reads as TGTGCCAGCAGTTTCCGGACAGGAGGGATACGCAATGAGCAGTTCTTC. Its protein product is CASSFRTGGIRNEQFF.

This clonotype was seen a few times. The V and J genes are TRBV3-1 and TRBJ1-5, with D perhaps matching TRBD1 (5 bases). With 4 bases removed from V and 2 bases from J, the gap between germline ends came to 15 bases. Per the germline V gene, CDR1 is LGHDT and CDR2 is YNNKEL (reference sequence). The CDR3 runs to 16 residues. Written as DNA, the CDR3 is TGTGCCAGCAGCCCACAGGTTTCGGTCGGCAATCAGCCCCAGCATTTT. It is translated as CASSPQVSVGNQPQHF.